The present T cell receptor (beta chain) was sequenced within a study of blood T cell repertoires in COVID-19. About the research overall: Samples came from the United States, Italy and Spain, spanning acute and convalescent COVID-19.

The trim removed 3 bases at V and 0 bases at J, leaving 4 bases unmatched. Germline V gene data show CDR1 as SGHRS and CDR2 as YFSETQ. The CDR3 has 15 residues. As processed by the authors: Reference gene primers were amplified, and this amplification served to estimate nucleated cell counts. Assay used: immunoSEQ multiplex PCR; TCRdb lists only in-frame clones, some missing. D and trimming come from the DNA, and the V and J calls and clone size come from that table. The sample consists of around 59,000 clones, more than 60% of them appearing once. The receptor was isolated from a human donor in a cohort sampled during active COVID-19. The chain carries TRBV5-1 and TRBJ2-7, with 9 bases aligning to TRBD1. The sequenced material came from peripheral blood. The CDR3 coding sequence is TGCGCCAGCAGCTCCCAACAGGGGGCCTCCTACGAGCAGTACTTC. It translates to CASSSQQGASYEQYF.